The 8 T cell receptor beta chains reported below all come from one sample, sequenced in a study of shared clonotypes between healthy human individuals. The assay was immunoSEQ multiplex PCR, and TCRdb's table has in-frame clones only and misses some. The sample includes roughly 2.6 million clones, roughly nine tenths of them seen just once. Sequences were obtained from naive CD4+ T cells sorted from blood. Stated subset: CD45RA+ positively selected. The origin of the receptors is a man younger than 30 in good health.

Of note for this clone: Other DNA sequences in this specimen translate into the identical CDR3. For the CDR3, the DNA is TGTGCCAGTAGTATCGGTACTAGCACAGATACGCAGTATTTT. Protein product: CASSIGTSTDTQYF. V is TRBV19 and J is TRBJ2-3; unclear D gene. The germline gives CDR1 LNHDA, CDR2 SQIVND (reference sequence). The V and J ends lost 3 bases and 0 bases respectively, with 7 bases between them. This CDR3 comprises 14 residues. Using reference TRBV19 and TRBJ2-3 for the parts outside the CDR3, the full variable domain is DGGITQSPKYLFRKEGQNVTLSCEQNLNHDAMYWYRQDPGQGLRLIYYSQIVNDFQKGDIAEGYSVSREKKESFPLTVTSAQKNPTAFYLCASSIGTSTDTQYFGPGTRLTVL.

The V and J genes are TRBV7-3 and TRBJ2-3; 8 bases fit TRBD2. Per germline, CDR1 SGHTA and CDR2 FQGTGA. This CDR3 spans 15 amino acids. Trimming cost V 6 bases and J 0 bases; bases outside gene matches: 5. CDR3 residues: CASSLAGLSTDTQYF. CDR3 nucleotide sequence: TGTGCCAGCAGTTTAGCGGGACTAAGCACAGATACGCAGTATTTT.

This rearrangement joins TRBV27 to TRBJ1-4; the D is unclear. The CDR3 spans 13 residues. Between the trimmed V and J ends, which lost 1 base and 5 bases, there was a span of 5 bases. Germline V gives CDR1 MNHEY, CDR2 SMNVEV (reference sequence). CDR3 DNA sequence: TGTGCCAGCAGTTTATGGCAAAATGAAAAACTGTTTTTT. Protein product: CASSLWQNEKLFF.

The gene calls are TRBV5-1 and TRBJ1-5, with 9 bases identical to TRBD1. This CDR3 has 13 amino acids. V shed 3 bases and J 5 bases; nucleotides not matched to a gene: 0. Germline V lookup: CDR1 SGHRS, CDR2 YFSETQ. Here the CDR3 reads CASSWTGDQPQHF. Here the CDR3 DNA reads TGCGCCAGCAGCTGGACAGGGGATCAGCCCCAGCATTTT.

This chain connects TRBV6-1 to TRBJ1-2; D gene unclear. Trimming left V 4 bases short and J 9 bases short, with 15 bases between. This CDR3 spans 13 amino acids. Germline CDR1 and CDR2: MNHNS and SASEGT. The CDR3 protein is CASSGPPTPSYTF. DNA for the CDR3: TGTGCCAGCAGTGGACCCCCCACGCCGAGCTACACCTTC.

The chain has TRBV6-6 and TRBJ1-5; 9 bases are shared with TRBD1. Unmatched junction bases numbered 6, after V lost 6 bases and J lost 0 bases. CDR1 is MNHNY and CDR2 is SVGAGI in the germline V gene (reference sequence). This CDR3 spans 16 amino acids. CDR3 in amino acids: CASSIQGAISNQPQHF. As DNA, the CDR3 is TGTGCCAGCAGCATACAGGGGGCAATTAGCAATCAGCCCCAGCATTTT.

The chain employs TRBV19 and TRBJ2-2; 8 bases are shared with TRBD1. Looked up from germline, CDR1 is LNHDA and CDR2 is SQIVND (reference sequence). Unmatched junction bases numbered 9, after V lost 6 bases and J lost 6 bases. The CDR3 covers 15 residues. For the CDR3, the DNA is TGTGCCAGTAGCATTCAGGGGGCTTTGGCCGGGGAGCTGTTTTTT. This sequence encodes CASSIQGALAGELFF.

V is TRBV5-1 and J is TRBJ2-7, with 8 positions matching TRBD2. Trimming took 4 bases from V and 3 from J; bases not matched to a gene: 12. CDR1 and CDR2 (germline): SGHRS, YFSETQ. This CDR3 is built from 16 residues. CDR3 protein: CASSGPQAGVVYEQYF. DNA of the CDR3: TGCGCCAGCAGCGGACCCCAAGCGGGGGTCGTCTACGAGCAGTACTTC.